These T cell receptor beta chains were read from a single sample in a study of technical replicates of blood from a handful of donors. TCRdb's copy holds only in-frame clones and misses some; the assay was immunoSEQ multiplex PCR. The repertoire consists of nearly 80,000 clones, with approximately 96% occurring once and the leading ten covering 0.34%. Sequenced input: T cells isolated from PBMCs. Receptor source: a human donor in good health. Both conserved end residues are part of each CDR3. The D gene is left open where the match is weak. Clone size, where shown, is once, few, many, or a class for clones that have expanded.

V gene	clone size	D gene	J gene	CDR3 protein	CDR3 DNA
TRBV30	.	.	TRBJ2-5	CAWGGDIRGPQETQYF	TGTGCCTGGGGAGGGGATATTAGAGGACCACAAGAGACCCAGTACTTC
TRBV2	.	.	TRBJ1-2	CATPSSEVYGYTF	TGTGCCACTCCTTCCTCAGAGGTCTATGGCTACACCTTC
TRBV27	.	.	TRBJ1-4	CASSGTLTGKLFF	TGTGCCAGCTCCGGGACATTGACCGGAAAACTGTTTTTT
TRBV7-3	.	TRBD1	TRBJ2-3	CASSQDRGRLDTQYF	TGTGCCAGCAGCCAAGACAGGGGGCGCTTAGATACGCAGTATTTT
TRBV5-5	.	.	TRBJ2-2	CASSDFLVTVGELFF	TGTGCCAGCAGCGATTTCTTGGTAACGGTCGGGGAGCTGTTTTTT
TRBV7-9	.	TRBD1	TRBJ2-7	CASSFGQGGYEQYF	TGTGCCAGCAGCTTCGGACAGGGGGGGTACGAGCAGTACTTC
TRBV7-9	.	.	TRBJ2-1	CASSFRYNEQFF	TGTGCCAGCAGCTTCCGCTACAATGAGCAGTTCTTC
TRBV5-4	.	TRBD2	TRBJ2-2	CASSLLLAGSPGTGELFF	TGTGCCAGCAGCCTTCTACTAGCGGGAAGTCCGGGAACCGGGGAGCTGTTTTTT
TRBV4-3	.	TRBD1	TRBJ1-1	CASSPFHRGDTEAFF	TGCGCCAGCAGCCCATTCCACAGGGGCGACACTGAAGCTTTCTTT
TRBV5-1	.	TRBD1	TRBJ2-5	CASSHGTGKGETQYF	TGCGCCAGCAGCCACGGGACAGGGAAAGGGGAGACCCAGTACTTC
TRBV5-1	.	TRBD1	TRBJ2-5	CASGPGQGETQYF	TGCGCCAGCGGACCGGGACAGGGAGAGACCCAGTACTTC
TRBV6-6	.	.	TRBJ1-1	CASSGGTEAFF	TGTGCCAGCAGCGGGGGCACTGAAGCTTTCTTT
TRBV5-1	.	.	TRBJ2-7	CASSSPLRDRTYEQYF	TGCGCCAGCAGCTCTCCCCTCCGCGACAGGACCTACGAGCAGTACTTC
TRBV29-1	once	.	TRBJ1-1	CSVAPGIMNTEAFF	TGCAGCGTTGCTCCAGGAATTATGAACACTGAAGCTTTCTTT
TRBV15	.	TRBD1	TRBJ1-2	CATSRDDREVNGYTF	TGTGCCACCAGCAGAGATGACAGGGAGGTCAATGGCTACACCTTC
TRBV14	.	TRBD1	TRBJ2-5	CASSQGMGQGRETQYF	TGTGCCAGCAGCCAAGGCATGGGACAGGGGAGAGAGACCCAGTACTTC
TRBV23-1	.	TRBD1	TRBJ2-5	CASSQLDRGRWETQYF	TGCGCCAGCAGTCAATTGGACAGGGGGAGGTGGGAGACCCAGTACTTC
TRBV25-1	once	TRBD2	TRBJ2-3	CASSSGGTPRADTQYF	TGTGCCAGCAGTTCGGGGGGGACTCCACGGGCAGATACGCAGTATTTT
TRBV29-1	.	TRBD2	TRBJ2-1	CSLLAGVGNNEQFF	TGCAGCCTCTTGGCGGGAGTAGGGAACAATGAGCAGTTCTTC
TRBV7-6	.	.	TRBJ2-2	CASSQGTGELFF	TGTGCCAGCAGCCAGGGGACCGGGGAGCTGTTTTTT
TRBV4-1	.	.	TRBJ2-7	CASSHGDTYEQYF	TGCGCCAGCAGCCACGGGGATACCTACGAGCAGTACTTC
TRBV6-1	.	.	TRBJ1-5	CASTLLNSNQPQHF	TGTGCCAGCACTCTCTTAAATAGCAATCAGCCCCAGCATTTT
TRBV28	.	TRBD2	TRBJ2-7	CASSLFGTSGPYEQYF	TGTGCCAGCAGTTTATTTGGGACTAGCGGGCCCTACGAGCAGTACTTC
TRBV5-4	.	.	TRBJ2-1	CASSLGGTEQFF	TGTGCCAGCAGCTTGGGCGGGACTGAGCAGTTCTTC
TRBV14	.	.	TRBJ2-5	CASSQRGRETQYF	TGTGCCAGCAGCCAAAGGGGCAGGGAGACCCAGTACTTC
TRBV9	once	.	TRBJ2-1	CASSVGPRGAANEQFF	TGTGCCAGCAGCGTAGGGCCCCGGGGGGCGGCCAATGAGCAGTTCTTC